The 30 T cell receptor beta chains reported below all come from one sample, sequenced in a study of post-analysis software for immune sequencing data. What these receptors recognize is not known. Sequencing libraries made from TCR beta cDNA carried unique molecular identifiers. TCRdb recomputed calls from the PCR reads with MiXCR, one row per CDR3 protein. The sample records over 250,000 distinct CDR3 sequences, just over 35% being singletons. Study observations and caveats: A few TRBV segments appeared more often in patients than in controls, and TRBV5-6, TRBV5-1 and TRBV20-1 were among these.

Sequencing used blood. These receptors were collected from a girl between 5 and 17 years old with multiple sclerosis.

CDR3 nucleotide sequence: TGTGCCAGCAGCTTAGTCCAGCTCCCCAACGTCCTGACTTTC. Translating it yields CASSLVQLPNVLTF. The rearrangement uses TRBV7-2 and TRBJ2-6; D not resolved. Germline CDR1 SGHTA, CDR2 FQGNSA. The CDR3 is made up of 14 amino acids. Trimming removed 1 base from V and 8 bases from J, with 9 bases in between.

As concerns this clonotype: One end of the junction fails to match germline, which may point to a read error. This sequence joins TRBV15 and TRBJ1-2, with TRBD1 as a possible D gene (5 bases). The CDR3 totals 13 residues. Germline-derived CDR1 and CDR2 are LNHNV and YYDKDF (reference sequence). CDR3 coding DNA: TGTGCCACCAGCAGAGGGGACCGTTCGGGCTACATCTTC. Residues: CATSRGDRSGYIF.

V gene TRBV29-1 combines with J gene TRBJ2-3, with a possible D match to TRBD1 (5 bases). Trimming stripped 4 bases from V and 7 bases from J, with 12 bases between. Germline CDR1 SQVTM, CDR2 ANQGSEA. This CDR3 contains 12 residues. DNA of the CDR3: TGCAGCGTTGCCAGGGAAGTGAATACGCAGTATTTT. Translation: CSVAREVNTQYF.

This chain joins TRBV15 and TRBJ2-3, with TRBD2 matching 9 bases. The CDR3 sequence is 15 residues long. In germline, CDR1 is LNHNV, CDR2 YYDKDF (reference sequence). Trimming removed 8 bases from V and 2 bases from J; junction bases left unmatched: 8. CDR3 DNA: TGTGCCACCCGCCTTGCTAGCGGGATCACAGATACGCAGTATTTT. Its translation: CATRLASGITDTQYF.

This clonotype has a count of ten or more. The chain is built from TRBV7-2 and TRBJ1-4; D is possibly TRBD1 (5 bases). Germline V gives CDR1 SGHTA, CDR2 FQGNSA. The CDR3 sequence is 14 residues long. With 1 base removed from V and 8 bases from J, the gap between germline ends came to 11 bases. CDR3 nucleotide sequence: TGTGCCAGCAGCTTAGAAGGCAGGGCCGAAAAACTGTTTTTT. It yields the protein CASSLEGRAEKLFF. The full variable domain, rest sourced from reference TRBV7-2 and TRBJ1-4, is GAGVSQSPSNKVTEKGKDVELRCDPISGHTALYWYRQSLGQGLEFLIYFQGNSAPDKSGLPSDRFSAERTGGSVSTLTIQRTQQEDSAVYLCASSLEGRAEKLFFGSGTQLSVL.

On this clonotype itself: A single base separates this from a much larger clone, so it may be a read error. The chain has TRBV24-1 and TRBJ1-2; a weak D match, TRBD1 (5 bases). The CDR3 sequence is 13 residues long. Germline V gene sequence: CDR1 KGHDR, CDR2 SFDVKD. CDR3 protein: CAASDGGTPGYTF. CDR3 sequence (DNA): TGTGCCGCCAGTGATGGGGGTACTCCGGGCTACACCTTC.

This clonotype has ten or more counts. The rearrangement joins TRBV5-1 to TRBJ1-5, with a tentative D call TRBD1 (5 bases). From germline, CDR1 is SGHRS and CDR2 YFSETQ. The CDR3 is 14 amino acids. The V gene lost 5 bases and the J gene lost 4 bases, with 13 bases spanning the gap. The CDR3, as DNA: TGCGCCAGCAGGGGGGACGGCCCTAATCAGCCCCAGCATTTT. It codes for CASRGDGPNQPQHF.

There are a few counts of this clonotype. V gene TRBV18 combines with J gene TRBJ2-5; D gene ambiguous. Germline V gives CDR1 KGHSH, CDR2 LQKENI. The CDR3 runs 15 residues. Deletions cut 6 bases from V and 0 bases from J, with 14 bases between. CDR3 sequence: CASSALGVNQETQYF. The CDR3 bases are TGTGCCAGCTCCGCCCTGGGCGTAAACCAAGAGACCCAGTACTTC. The whole variable domain, filled in from reference TRBV18 and TRBJ2-5, reads NAGVMQNPRHLVRRRGQEARLRCSPMKGHSHVYWYRQLPEEGLKFMVYLQKENIIDESGMPKERFSAEFPKEGPSILRIQQVVRGDSAAYFCASSALGVNQETQYFGPGTRLLVL.

This clonotype occurred many times. The CDR3 DNA reads as TGTGCCAGCAGCCAAGTGGGAAAACTGTTTTTT. Its translation: CASSQVGKLFF. The gene calls are TRBV25-1 and TRBJ1-4; D is unclear. Germline loops: CDR1 MGHDK, CDR2 SYGVNS. V gave up 6 bases and J gave up 10 bases, with 9 bases separating them. The CDR3 runs to 11 residues.

This clonotype was detected ten times or more. This rearrangement joins TRBV12-5 to TRBJ2-1; tentative D call: TRBD2 (5 bases). The germline V gene encodes CDR1 LGHNT and CDR2 FRNRAP. With 0 bases removed from V and 6 bases from J, the gap between germline ends came to 15 bases. The CDR3 is made up of 16 amino acids. The CDR3 DNA reads as TGTGCTAGTGGTTTGGTAGAGGCTAGCTATAGCAATGAGCAGTTCTTC. Protein: CASGLVEASYSNEQFF.

This clonotype has a count of ten or more. The V call is TRBV9, the J call TRBJ2-3, with 7 bases matching TRBD1. The junction had 8 bases not matched to a gene; V was cut back by 4 bases and J by 0 bases. The germline CDR1 and CDR2 sequences are SGDLS and YYNGEE. This CDR3 is built from 16 residues. The DNA for the CDR3 is TGTGCCAGCAGCCTCAAGACAGGGCCTAGCACAGATACGCAGTATTTT. As protein: CASSLKTGPSTDTQYF.

The chain carries TRBV20-1 and TRBJ2-3; a possible D gene is TRBD1 (7 bases). This CDR3 is built from 14 residues. CDR1 DFQATT and CDR2 SNEGSKA come from the germline V gene (reference sequence). Trimming pared 2 bases from V and 6 bases from J, leaving 15 bases between. CDR3 protein: CSARPGGNVDTQYF. CDR3 sequence (DNA): TGCAGTGCTAGACCAGGGGGGAATGTGGATACGCAGTATTTT.

In this sample, this clonotype turned up many times. The chain links TRBV28 to TRBJ1-5; TRBD1 aligns across 10 bases. V trimming: 10 bases; J trimming: 6 bases; junction bases outside the gene matches: 3. Germline values: CDR1 MDHEN, CDR2 SYDVKM. This CDR3 is built from 12 residues. CDR3 sequence reads: CATRTGGQPQHF. CDR3 in DNA: TGTGCCACCCGGACAGGGGGTCAGCCCCAGCATTTT.

Many counts were recorded for this clonotype. V and J are TRBV5-1 and TRBJ2-1, with 12 nucleotides matching TRBD2. The V and J ends lost 2 bases and 6 bases, in that order; junction bases with no gene match: 9. Looked up from germline, CDR1 is SGHRS and CDR2 is YFSETQ. The CDR3 runs 17 residues. The DNA of the CDR3 is TGCGCCAGCAGCTTCGTCCACCTAGCGGGAGGGGGCAATGAGCAGTTCTTC. Translation gives CASSFVHLAGGGNEQFF.

The chain uses TRBV24-1 and TRBJ2-3; no definite D call. The CDR3 extends over 12 amino acids. Looked up from germline, CDR1 is KGHDR and CDR2 is SFDVKD. Trimming pared 0 bases from V and 5 bases from J, leaving 2 bases between. The CDR3, as DNA: TGTGCCACCAGTGATTTGCGAGATACGCAGTATTTT. Protein product: CATSDLRDTQYF.

The rearrangement links TRBV4-2 to TRBJ1-2, with D perhaps TRBD1 (6 bases). V dropped 4 bases and J dropped 5 bases, with 23 bases sitting between them. The CDR3 loop spans 17 amino acids. Per germline, CDR1 LGHNA and CDR2 YNFKEQ. The CDR3, as DNA: TGTGCCAGCAGCCTTCGAGGGATTGGGGGGGCGGAATATGGCTACACCTTC. Its translation is CASSLRGIGGAEYGYTF.

This clonotype was found many times. V usage is TRBV7-3 and J usage is TRBJ1-2; 7 nucleotides match TRBD1. The CDR3 loop spans 13 amino acids. Germline V CDR1 and CDR2: SGHTA, FQGTGA. With V trimmed by 5 bases and J by 8 bases, 8 bases remained unmatched. The CDR3 is CASSTTGEDGYTF. In DNA form, the CDR3 reads TGTGCCAGCAGCACAACAGGGGAGGACGGCTACACCTTC.

This clonotype occurred many times. The V call is TRBV12-3 or TRBV12-4, the J call TRBJ2-7; D remains unclear. The CDR3 covers 13 residues. Trimming removed 6 bases at V and 4 bases at J, with 13 bases between. The CDR3 loop reads CASSPLTAYEQYF. CDR3 nucleotide sequence: TGTGCCAGCAGCCCCCTAACAGCTTACGAGCAGTACTTC.

At least ten counts were recorded for this clonotype. J is TRBJ2-3 and V is TRBV2, with TRBD2 matching 8 bases. Germline CDR1 and CDR2: SNHLY and FYNNEI. The CDR3 consists of 15 residues. V dropped 7 bases and J dropped 4; count of bases not matched to a gene: 10. The CDR3 bases are TGTGCCAGCATCCGGCGGTCGGGAGGGTCAGATACGCAGTATTTT. Amino acid sequence: CASIRRSGGSDTQYF.

This clonotype was counted many times. The chain is built from TRBV29-1 and TRBJ2-1; D is unresolved. Germline CDR1 SQVTM, CDR2 ANQGSEA. The V and J ends lost 4 bases and 6 bases respectively, with 7 bases between them. The length of the CDR3 is 11 residues. The CDR3 DNA reads TGCAGCGTTGTTCCGGGCAATGAGCAGTTCTTC. Amino acid sequence: CSVVPGNEQFF.

This clonotype showed up just a few times. The chain couples TRBV28 to TRBJ2-7, with 8 bases lining up with TRBD2. Germline V gene data show CDR1 as MDHEN and CDR2 as SYDVKM. This CDR3 contains 14 residues. V was pared by 3 bases and J by 4 bases, with 5 bases of the junction left unmatched. The CDR3 region has the DNA TGTGCCAGCAGTTTGGCGGGAGGAAGTTACGAGCAGTACTTC. Protein product: CASSLAGGSYEQYF.

The rearrangement joins TRBV6-6 to TRBJ2-5; D is uncertain. Germline V gene sequence: CDR1 MNHNY, CDR2 SVGAGI (reference sequence). There are 15 residues in the CDR3. Trimming left V 6 bases short and J 1 base short, with 15 bases between. CDR3 loop: CASSLGETFQETQYF. Written as DNA, the CDR3 is TGTGCCAGCAGCTTAGGAGAGACATTCCAAGAGACCCAGTACTTC.

In regard to this clonotype: Possible read error: a much larger clone is one base away. The chain carries TRBV6-6 and TRBJ2-2, with no clear D. Trimming removed 5 bases from V and 5 bases from J, with 6 bases in between. The CDR3 runs 12 residues. Germline CDR1 MNHNY, CDR2 SVGAGI (reference sequence). CDR3 amino acids: CASSIITGELFF. In DNA, the CDR3 is TGTGCCAGCAGTATCATTACCGGGGAGCTGTTTTTT.

The V call is TRBV12-3 or TRBV12-4, the J call TRBJ2-1, with 8 bases matching TRBD2. The J segment lost 6 bases and the V segment lost 4 bases, leaving 17 bases of the junction unmatched. This CDR3 spans 18 amino acids. CDR3 protein: CASSYVVHGSGKRNEQFF. CDR3 sequence (DNA): TGTGCCAGCAGTTATGTTGTCCATGGTAGCGGGAAGCGCAATGAGCAGTTCTTC.

This clonotype appeared many times. V gene TRBV25-1 combines with J gene TRBJ2-3; 9 bases map to TRBD2. Germline CDR1 MGHDK, CDR2 SYGVNS. V lost 1 base and J lost 2; bases outside the gene matches: 1. The CDR3 is 15 amino acids. DNA for the CDR3: TGTGCCAGCAGTGAATCTAGCGGGAACACAGATACGCAGTATTTT. Its translation is CASSESSGNTDTQYF.

The sample holds many counts of this clonotype. The rearrangement uses TRBV12-3 or TRBV12-4 and TRBJ1-1; D is undetermined. The germline V and J ends were trimmed by 3 bases and 7 bases, with 12 bases remaining between them. This CDR3 has 13 amino acids. The CDR3 sequence is CASSLARLGEAFF. For the CDR3, the DNA is TGTGCCAGCAGTTTGGCCAGGTTGGGTGAAGCTTTCTTT.

This clonotype was observed at least ten times. J is TRBJ2-1 and V is TRBV6-2 or TRBV6-3, with 10 bases matching TRBD2. The length of the CDR3 is 16 residues. J gave up 8 bases and V 6 bases, and 13 bases lay outside the gene matches. The germline CDR1 and CDR2 sequences are MNHEY and SVGEGT. In DNA, the CDR3 is TGTGCCAGCAGATTTAAAAGCGGGGGGGCCATCGATGAGCAGTTCTTC. Translation: CASRFKSGGAIDEQFF.

This clonotype occurred many times. The rearrangement links TRBV30 to TRBJ2-2; possibly TRBD1 for D (6 bases). Between the trimmed V and J ends, which lost 4 bases and 5 bases, there was a span of 8 bases. Germline CDR1 and CDR2: GTSNPN and SVGIG (reference sequence). The CDR3 has 12 amino acids. In nucleotides, the CDR3 is TGTGCCTGGACAGGGGATACCGGGGAGCTGTTTTTT. Translated: CAWTGDTGELFF. Using reference TRBV30 and TRBJ2-2 for the parts outside the CDR3, the full variable domain is SQTIHQWPATLVQPVGSPLSLECTVEGTSNPNLYWYRQAAGRGLQLLFYSVGIGQISSEVPQNLSASRPQDRQFILSSKKLLLSDSGFYLCAWTGDTGELFFGEGSRLTVL.

This clonotype was detected ten times or more. V gene TRBV12-3 or TRBV12-4 combines with J gene TRBJ1-2; D ambiguous. With 3 bases removed from V and 3 bases from J, the gap between germline ends came to 11 bases. CDR3 length: 14 amino acids. The CDR3 protein is CASSFRYRDYGYTF. The CDR3 DNA follows: TGTGCCAGCAGTTTTAGATATCGGGACTATGGCTACACCTTC.

On this clonotype itself: With a much larger clone just one base away, this may be a read error. The chain combines TRBV7-3 with TRBJ2-7; 7 bases are shared with TRBD1. The J call is in doubt because the DNA end fits TRBJ2-5 better. This CDR3 is 15 amino acids long. Germline V gene lookup returns CDR1 SGHTA and CDR2 FQGTGA. The DNA of the CDR3 is TGTGCCAGCAGCCTCGGACAGGCCTGGGAAGAGACCCAGTACTTC. This encodes CASSLGQAWEETQYF.